This TCR beta chain was identified during a study of blood T cell repertoires in COVID-19. Study-wide context: From T cells, B-cell-depleted T cells, or PBMCs came the material, which was cDNA or gDNA.

Methods used by the authors: Scientists estimated how many nucleated cells there were by amplifying reference gene primers. Generated by immunoSEQ multiplex PCR, the TCRdb table keeps only in-frame clones and is missing some. That table is the source of V, J and clone size, and D and trimming were worked out from the DNA. In the table there are over 50,000 clones, more than 85% of which are singletons. The sequencing sample was made of peripheral blood. The TCR sequence derives from a man aged 45-60 years with active COVID-19.

Here the CDR3 reads CASSQAGNTQYF. CDR3 nucleotides: TGTGCCAGCAGCCAAGCAGGCAATACGCAGTATTTT. This chain connects TRBV3-1 (or the pseudogene TRBV3-2) to TRBJ2-3; D ambiguous. The CDR3 contains 12 residues. Germline V gives CDR1 LGHDT, CDR2 YNNKEL (reference sequence). Between the trimmed V and J ends, which lost 1 base and 7 bases, there was a span of 6 bases.